The rows below give T cell receptor beta chains drawn from one sample of a study of OX40 agonist ivuxolimab in advanced cancers. Clones were sequenced by immunoSEQ multiplex PCR, and TCRdb holds only the in-frame ones, with some missing. The sample lists some 48,000 clones, roughly 79% seen once, with roughly 7.9% in the top ten. Source: CD4+ or CD8+ T cells sorted from blood, taken in a trial of the OX40 agonist ivuxolimab. All receptors come from an adult with an advanced solid tumor such as melanoma, head and neck, liver or kidney cancer. Each CDR3 is given with its conserved first and last residue. D genes are given only for firm matches. Clone size is shown for a subset of rows, as once, few, many or a class of expanded clone.

>.|TRBJ2-1|TRBV27|.
CASSLSTGEINNEQFF
TGTGCCAGCAGTTTATCGACGGGGGAGATAAACAATGAGCAGTTCTTC
>.|TRBJ2-1|TRBV2|.
CATGSYNEQFF
TGTGCCACCGGCTCCTACAATGAGCAGTTCTTC
>once|TRBJ2-7|TRBV7-9|TRBD1
CASSPPGQGGEQYF
TGTGCCAGCAGCCCACCGGGACAGGGTGGCGAGCAGTACTTC
>few|TRBJ1-5|TRBV6-1|.
CASDSSRGTNQPQHF
TGTGCCAGCGACTCTTCCAGGGGAACCAATCAGCCCCAGCATTTT
>.|TRBJ2-1|TRBV19|.
CASILSGAGYNEQFF
TGTGCCAGTATCCTCTCGGGGGCGGGGTACAATGAGCAGTTCTTC
>.|TRBJ2-7|TRBV7-2|.
CASSLVSGQGRGSEQYF
TGTGCCAGCAGCTTAGTAAGCGGGCAGGGCAGGGGTAGCGAGCAGTACTTC
>.|TRBJ2-2|TRBV25-1|TRBD1
CASSTSGGANTGELFF
TGTGCCAGCAGTACCTCAGGGGGCGCGAACACCGGGGAGCTGTTTTTT
>once|TRBJ1-1|TRBV4-1|TRBD1
CASSQDVGTALSDTEAFF
TGCGCCAGCAGCCAAGACGTAGGGACAGCCCTATCGGACACTGAAGCTTTCTTT
>.|TRBJ1-1|TRBV11-3|TRBD1
CASSPGQGGSTEAFF
TGTGCCAGCAGCCCCGGACAGGGCGGATCAACTGAAGCTTTCTTT
>.|TRBJ2-2|TRBV18|TRBD2
CASSPGTSGTGELFF
TGTGCCAGCTCACCCGGGACTAGCGGGACCGGGGAGCTGTTTTTT
>.|TRBJ2-1|TRBV19|TRBD2
CASSIDLAGGLYNEQFF
TGTGCCAGTAGTATAGATCTGGCGGGGGGTCTCTACAATGAGCAGTTCTTC
>.|TRBJ2-2|TRBV12-5|TRBD1
CASGQGQGFTGELFF
TGTGCTAGTGGCCAGGGACAGGGCTTCACCGGGGAGCTGTTTTTT
>.|TRBJ2-5|TRBV11-2|TRBD2
CASSLKTLAGTETQYF
TGTGCCAGCAGCTTAAAGACCTTAGCGGGAACGGAGACCCAGTACTTC
>few|TRBJ2-1|TRBV19|TRBD1
CASSADRGLNNEQFF
TGTGCCAGTAGTGCGGACAGGGGCCTGAACAATGAGCAGTTCTTC
>.|TRBJ2-1|TRBV29-1|.
CSVELDNEQFF
TGCAGCGTTGAATTAGACAATGAGCAGTTCTTC
>.|TRBJ2-3|TRBV30|TRBD2
CAWSSLLAGAPDTQYF
TGTGCCTGGAGTTCCCTGCTAGCGGGAGCCCCAGATACGCAGTATTTT
>.|TRBJ1-4|TRBV5-1|.
CASSPGPAPEKLFF
TGCGCCAGCAGCCCGGGTCCTGCCCCTGAAAAACTGTTTTTT
>.|TRBJ2-5|TRBV11-3|.
CASGAETQYF
TGTGCCAGCGGGGCGGAGACCCAGTACTTC
>once|TRBJ2-1|TRBV19|.
CASSTDPGAAGIF
TGTGCCAGTAGTACCGACCCGGGGGCCGCGGGGATCTTC
>.|TRBJ2-1|TRBV7-9|.
CASSPGDNEQFF
TGTGCCAGCAGCCCGGGAGACAATGAGCAGTTCTTC
>.|TRBJ2-7|TRBV27|.
CASMHRAFSYEQYF
TGTGCCAGCATGCACCGGGCCTTCTCCTACGAGCAGTACTTC
>.|TRBJ1-1|TRBV7-2|.
CASSLYATEAFF
TGTGCCAGCAGCTTATATGCAACTGAAGCTTTCTTT
>.|TRBJ1-1|TRBV7-2|.
CASSLSGGRDTEAFF
TGTGCCAGCAGCTTATCAGGCGGTAGAGACACTGAAGCTTTCTTT
>.|TRBJ2-1|TRBV5-1|TRBD1
CASSWTGEVFNEQFF
TGCGCCAGCAGCTGGACAGGGGAGGTGTTCAATGAGCAGTTCTTC
>.|TRBJ2-7|TRBV19|.
CASSIGPGNYEQYF
TGTGCCAGTAGTATAGGACCCGGGAACTACGAGCAGTACTTC
>.|TRBJ2-7|TRBV7-2|.
CASSLDRGGGREQYF
TGTGCCAGCAGCTTAGACAGGGGAGGGGGGCGGGAGCAGTACTTC
>.|TRBJ2-1|TRBV19|.
CASGTIGSPYNEQFF
TGTGCCAGTGGTACGATCGGGAGTCCCTACAATGAGCAGTTCTTC
>once|TRBJ2-1|TRBV7-6|.
CASSSLGSIGSSYNEQFF
TGTGCCAGCAGCTCTTTAGGTTCTATAGGGAGCTCCTACAATGAGCAGTTCTTC
>.|TRBJ2-4|TRBV27|.
CASNKEGKAKNIQYF
TGTGCCAGCAATAAAGAGGGGAAAGCCAAAAACATTCAGTACTTC
>.|TRBJ2-7|TRBV29-1|TRBD2
CSARTSYEQYF
TGCAGCGCTAGGACTAGCTACGAGCAGTACTTC
>.|TRBJ1-2|TRBV5-1|.
CASSLASTNHYGYTF
TGCGCCAGCAGCTTGGCCTCCACGAACCATTATGGCTACACCTTC
>.|TRBJ1-2|TRBV6-6|TRBD1
CASRPTGTDYGYTF
TGTGCCAGCCGACCTACCGGGACAGACTATGGCTACACCTTC
>.|TRBJ1-2|TRBV19|.
CASSIADSSYYGYTF
TGTGCCAGTAGTATAGCCGACAGTTCGTACTATGGCTACACCTTC